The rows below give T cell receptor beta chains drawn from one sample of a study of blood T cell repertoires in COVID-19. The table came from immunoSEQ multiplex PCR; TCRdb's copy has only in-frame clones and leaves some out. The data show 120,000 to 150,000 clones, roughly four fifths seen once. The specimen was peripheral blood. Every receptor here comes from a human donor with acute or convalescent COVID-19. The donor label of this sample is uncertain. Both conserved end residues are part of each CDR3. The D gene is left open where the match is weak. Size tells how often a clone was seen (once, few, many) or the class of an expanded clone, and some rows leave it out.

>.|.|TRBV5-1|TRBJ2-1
TGCGCCAGCAGCTTGGAACGGGGTGGTGAGCAGTTCTTC
CASSLERGGEQFF
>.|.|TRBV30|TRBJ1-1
TGTGCCTGGACAGGGTCCAACACTGAAGCTTTCTTT
CAWTGSNTEAFF
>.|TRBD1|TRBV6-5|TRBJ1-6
TGTGCCAGCAGTTTAGCGCAACAGGGGAGTAATTCACCCCTCCACTTT
CASSLAQQGSNSPLHF
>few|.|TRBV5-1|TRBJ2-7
TGCGCCAGTGGGGCAACAGGAGACTCCTACGAGCAGTACTTC
CASGATGDSYEQYF
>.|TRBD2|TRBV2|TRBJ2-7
TGTGCCAGCAGTGAGAGCGGGGGGCCCTACGAGCAGTACTTC
CASSESGGPYEQYF
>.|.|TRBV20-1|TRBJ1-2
TGCAGTGCTAGATCCCTCTATGGCTACACCTTC
CSARSLYGYTF
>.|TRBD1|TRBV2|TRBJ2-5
TGTGCCAGCAGTAGACAGGGTGGGGGTTACCAAGAGACCCAGTACTTC
CASSRQGGGYQETQYF
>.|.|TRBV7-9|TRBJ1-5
TGTGCCAGCAGCTATCGTGGGACCGGAGGGGATCAGCCCCAGCATTTT
CASSYRGTGGDQPQHF
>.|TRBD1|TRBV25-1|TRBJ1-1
TGTGCCAGCAGTGAATCCAGACAGGGCACTGAAGCTTTCTTT
CASSESRQGTEAFF
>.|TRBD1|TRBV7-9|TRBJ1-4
TGTGCCAGCAGCTTAGAGGGACAGGGTAATGAAAAACTGTTTTTT
CASSLEGQGNEKLFF
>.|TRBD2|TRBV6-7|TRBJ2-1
TGTGCCAGCAGTTACTCACTAGCGGGGGAAAATGAGCAGTTCTTC
CASSYSLAGENEQFF
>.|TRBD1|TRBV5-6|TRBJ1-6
TGTGCCAGCAGCGGAACGGACAGGGGTTATTCACCCCTCCACTTT
CASSGTDRGYSPLHF
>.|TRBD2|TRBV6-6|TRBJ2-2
TGTGCCAGCAGGCCGACTAGCGGGGGGAACACCGGGGAGCTGTTTTTT
CASRPTSGGNTGELFF
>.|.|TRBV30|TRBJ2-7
TGTGCCTGGAGTGTTGGTAGCTCCTACGAGCAGTACTTC
CAWSVGSSYEQYF
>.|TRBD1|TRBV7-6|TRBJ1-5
TGTGCCAGCAGCCTCGGACAGGGGGCCGGTCAGCCCCAGCATTTT
CASSLGQGAGQPQHF
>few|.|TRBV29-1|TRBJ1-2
TGCAGCGTTGAAGAGGGCGACTATGGCTACACCTTC
CSVEEGDYGYTF
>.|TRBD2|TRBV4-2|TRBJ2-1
TGTGCCAGCAGCCCCCCTCTTTCGGGGGGACCGTACAATGAGCAGTTCTTC
CASSPPLSGGPYNEQFF
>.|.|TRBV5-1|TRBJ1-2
TGCGCCAGCAGCCCCCGGCAGGCCCGAGGGAACTATGGCTACACCTTC
CASSPRQARGNYGYTF
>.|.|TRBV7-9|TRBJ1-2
TGTGCCAGCAGCCCCGACCGAGACAGATACGGCTACACCTTC
CASSPDRDRYGYTF
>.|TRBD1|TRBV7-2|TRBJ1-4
TGTGCCAGCAGCACCCGACAGGGTTGGAGTGAAAAACTGTTTTTT
CASSTRQGWSEKLFF
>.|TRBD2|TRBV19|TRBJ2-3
TGTGCCAGTACCGAAAGCGGGCGGGGGGGTGCTAGCACAGGTACGCAGTATTTT
CASTESGRGGASTGTQYF
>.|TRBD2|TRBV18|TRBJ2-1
TGTGCCAGCTCTCCCGACCGGGGGGTTGAGCAGTTCTTC
CASSPDRGVEQFF
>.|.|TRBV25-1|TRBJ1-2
TGTGCCAGCACCCTCAACGGAGGTGGCTACACCTTC
CASTLNGGGYTF
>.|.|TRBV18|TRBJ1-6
TGTGCCAGCTCACCACAGGGGACTCTTAATTCACCCCTCCACTTT
CASSPQGTLNSPLHF
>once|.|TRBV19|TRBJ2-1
TGTGCCAGTACCACCCGGTACAATGAGCAGTTCTTC
CASTTRYNEQFF
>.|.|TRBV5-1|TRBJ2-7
TGCGCCAGCAGCTTGGATGGCCGTTCCTACGAGCAGTACTTC
CASSLDGRSYEQYF
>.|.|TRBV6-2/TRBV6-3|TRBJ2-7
TGTGCCAGCAGTGACAGCCCACGCTCCTACGAGCAGTACTTC
CASSDSPRSYEQYF
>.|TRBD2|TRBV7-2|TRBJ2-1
TGTGCCAGCAGCTCGAGGAGCGGGGGTGAGCAGTTCTTC
CASSSRSGGEQFF
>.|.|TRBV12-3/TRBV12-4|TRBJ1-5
TGTGCCAGCAGTTCGGGGGGCAATCAGCCCCAGCATTTT
CASSSGGNQPQHF
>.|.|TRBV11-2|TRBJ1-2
TGTGCCAGCAGCACAAACTATGGCTACACCTTC
CASSTNYGYTF
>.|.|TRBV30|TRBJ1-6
TGTGCCTGGAATATGGGGGGGAATAATTCACCCCTCCACTTT
CAWNMGGNNSPLHF
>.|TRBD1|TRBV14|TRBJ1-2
TGTGCCAGCAGCCAAGACAGGGGGCGGCACTATGGCTACACCTTC
CASSQDRGRHYGYTF
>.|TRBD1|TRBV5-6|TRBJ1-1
TGTGCCAGCAGCCGGAAGACAGGGGGGAAGGTGAACACTGAAGCTTTCTTT
CASSRKTGGKVNTEAFF
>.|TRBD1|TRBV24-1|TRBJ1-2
TGTGCCACCAGTGATCTACAGGGGCCGCTATATGGCTACACCTTC
CATSDLQGPLYGYTF
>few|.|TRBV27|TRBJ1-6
TGTGCCAGCAGTTTTCAGGGTAATTCACCCCTCCACTTT
CASSFQGNSPLHF
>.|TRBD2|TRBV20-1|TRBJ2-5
TGCAGTGCTAGTTATAACGGACTAGCGGGGTTGGGGGAGACCCAGTACTTC
CSASYNGLAGLGETQYF
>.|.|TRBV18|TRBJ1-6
TGTGCCAGCTCACGAACCAATAGTCGGGAAAGGAATAATTCACCCCTCCACTTT
CASSRTNSRERNNSPLHF
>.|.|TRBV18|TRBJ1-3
TGTGCCAGCTCACCACAAGGGGGTGATGGAAACACCATATATTTT
CASSPQGGDGNTIYF
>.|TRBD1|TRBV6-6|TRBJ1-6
TGTGCCAGCAGTTATGGCAGGGGGAATTCACCCCTCCACTTT
CASSYGRGNSPLHF
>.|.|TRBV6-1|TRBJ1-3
TGTGCCAGCAGTGCGACACCAGCGGGACGCTTCTCTGGAAACACCATATATTTT
CASSATPAGRFSGNTIYF
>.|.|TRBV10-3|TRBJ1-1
TGTGCCATCAGCCGAGGGAGGGAAGGGAGCACTGAAGCTTTCTTT
CAISRGREGSTEAFF
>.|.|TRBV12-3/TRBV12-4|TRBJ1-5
TGTGCCAGCACCCTTAACCTAGGTCCCCAGCATTTT
CASTLNLGPQHF
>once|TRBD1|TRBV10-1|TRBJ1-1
TGCGCCAGCAGTACGGACAGGGGGCGTGGGAGCACTGAAGCTTTCTTT
CASSTDRGRGSTEAFF
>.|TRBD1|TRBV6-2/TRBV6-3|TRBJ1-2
TGTGCCAGCAGTTTACAGGGGCCGGGCTATGGCTACACCTTC
CASSLQGPGYGYTF
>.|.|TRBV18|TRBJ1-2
TGTGCCAGCTCACCATTGGGAGGCACTGGCGTCTATGGCTACACCTTC
CASSPLGGTGVYGYTF
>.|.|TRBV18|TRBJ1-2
TGTGCCAGCTCACCACCGAGGGACACAGTCTATGGCTACACCTTC
CASSPPRDTVYGYTF
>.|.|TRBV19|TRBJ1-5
TGTGCCAGTAGTATCAGAGCGCTTTCCAATCAGCCCCAGCATTTT
CASSIRALSNQPQHF
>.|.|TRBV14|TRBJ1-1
TGTGCCAGCAGCCAGGACAGTTTGAACACTGAAGCTTTCTTT
CASSQDSLNTEAFF
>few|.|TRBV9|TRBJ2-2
TGTGCCAGCAGCGCCCGGTACACCGGGGAGCTGTTTTTT
CASSARYTGELFF
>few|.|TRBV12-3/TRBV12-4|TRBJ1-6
TGTGCCAGCAGTTTTTTACAGAATTCACCCCTCCACTTT
CASSFLQNSPLHF
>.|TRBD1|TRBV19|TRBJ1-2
TGTGCCAGTAGTATCGGACAGGGGGCTGGTGGCTACACCTTC
CASSIGQGAGGYTF
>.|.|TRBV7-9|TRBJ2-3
TGTGCCAGCAGAGGGGACACCTACTCCACAGATACGCAGTATTTT
CASRGDTYSTDTQYF
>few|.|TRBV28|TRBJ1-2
TGTGCCAGCAGTCGGACAAGGATTCCTAACTATGGCTACACCTTC
CASSRTRIPNYGYTF
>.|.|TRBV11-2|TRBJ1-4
TGTGCCAGCAGCTTAGCTGGGGCGGAAAAACTGTTTTTT
CASSLAGAEKLFF
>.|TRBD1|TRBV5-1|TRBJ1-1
TGCGCCAGCAGCTTGGAGATGGTGGGACAGCCGAACACTGAAGCTTTCTTT
CASSLEMVGQPNTEAFF